This passage covers 27 T cell receptor beta chains from one sample sequenced in a study of CD8+CD57+ T cells in acquired aplastic anemia. Template material for TCR beta VDJ and CDR3 profiling consisted of genomic DNA. TCRdb reanalysed the reads using MiXCR and keeps one entry per CDR3 protein. The profile shows 250,000 to 300,000 distinct CDR3 sequences, 55% to 60% of them singletons. Sample: sorted CD4+, CD8+, or CD8+CD57+ T cells (not recorded which) from PBMCs. The receptors come from a human donor with severe aplastic anemia or a healthy control (not recorded which).

The V call is TRBV11-2, the J call TRBJ2-7, with 9 bases identical to TRBD2. CDR3 length: 16 residues. With 5 bases clipped from V and 1 base from J, the junction kept 9 bases outside the gene matches. The germline CDR1 and CDR2 sequences are SGHAT and FQNNGV. CDR3 DNA sequence: TGTGCCAGCAGCCACTCCATAGGACTAGCGTCCTACGAGCAGTACTTC. Its protein product is CASSHSIGLASYEQYF.

The V and J genes are TRBV7-2 and TRBJ1-4; a possible D gene is TRBD1 (6 bases). The CDR3 runs to 14 residues. Looked up from germline, CDR1 is SGHTA and CDR2 is FQGNSA. Trimming took off 6 bases at V and 8 bases at J, with 16 bases between the two ends. The CDR3 sequence: CASRNGAGGEKLFF. The CDR3, as DNA: TGTGCCAGCAGAAACGGAGCGGGGGGCGAAAAACTGTTTTTT.

For this clonotype: A junction boundary mismatches the germline segment, possibly from a read error. The chain uses TRBV15 and TRBJ1-4; D remains ambiguous. The germline CDR1 and CDR2 sequences are LNHNV and YYDKDF (reference sequence). This CDR3 region has 13 residues. CDR3: CTTGAGDNEKLFF. In DNA form, the CDR3 reads TGTACCACCGGAGCAGGTGATAATGAAAAGCTGTTTTTT.

Ten or more counts support this clonotype. The genes are TRBV20-1 and TRBJ1-6; a possible D gene is TRBD1 (6 bases). Trimming took off 4 bases at V and 7 bases at J, with 11 bases between the two ends. The CDR3 length is 13 residues. Germline CDR1 is DFQATT and CDR2 is SNEGSKA (reference sequence). The CDR3 DNA is TGCAGTGCTACCGGACAGTTCAATTCACCCCTCCACTTT. This codes for CSATGQFNSPLHF.

At least ten counts were recorded for this clonotype. This chain joins TRBV11-2 and TRBJ1-1, with no clear D. The CDR3 runs 13 residues. Trimming shortened V by 1 base and J by 6 bases, and 9 bases separated the two germline ends. CDR1 is SGHAT and CDR2 is FQNNGV in the germline V gene. The CDR3 DNA follows: TGTGCCAGCAGCTTAGGAGGTGGGGCTGAAGCTTTCTTT. Encoded protein: CASSLGGGAEAFF.

This clonotype was found many times. The chain has TRBV6-4 and TRBJ2-3, with 9 bases aligning to TRBD1. The germline gives CDR1 MRHNA, CDR2 SNTAGT. The V gene end was trimmed by 4 bases and the J gene end by 1 base; junction bases not matched to a gene: 0. The CDR3 has 14 residues. CDR3 protein: CASSGTGGTDTQYF. The CDR3 DNA sequence: TGTGCCAGCAGTGGGACAGGGGGCACAGATACGCAGTATTTT.

This clonotype was counted ten times or more. The J gene is TRBJ2-5, the V gene TRBV3-1; 9 nucleotides agree with TRBD1. This CDR3 is built from 14 residues. Per germline, CDR1 LGHDT and CDR2 YNNKEL (reference sequence). V gave up 6 bases and J gave up 4 bases; unmatched junction bases: 6. The CDR3 loop reads CASSRDRATETQYF. The CDR3 DNA follows: TGTGCCAGCAGTCGGGACAGGGCTACAGAGACCCAGTACTTC.

This clonotype was seen repeatedly, ten times or more. The chain links TRBV19 to TRBJ1-1; the D is unclear. CDR1 is LNHDA, CDR2 SQIVND, per germline (reference sequence). This CDR3 comprises 13 residues. V lost 3 bases, J lost 7 bases, and 12 bases lay in between. The CDR3 sequence is CASSIPLSSEAFF. The CDR3 nucleotides are TGTGCCAGTAGTATCCCTCTGAGCAGTGAAGCTTTCTTT. Drawing the rest from reference TRBV19 and TRBJ1-1, the complete variable domain is DGGITQSPKYLFRKEGQNVTLSCEQNLNHDAMYWYRQDPGQGLRLIYYSQIVNDFQKGDIAEGYSVSREKKESFPLTVTSAQKNPTAFYLCASSIPLSSEAFFGQGTRLTVV.

This clonotype came up many times. The rearrangement links TRBV14 to TRBJ1-5, with D hard to call. V gave up 0 bases and J gave up 9 bases, with 6 bases separating them. Looked up from germline, CDR1 is SGHDN and CDR2 is FVKESK. The CDR3 extends over 12 amino acids. The CDR3 sequence is CASSQEGMPQHF. The CDR3 nucleotides are TGTGCCAGCAGCCAAGAAGGTATGCCCCAGCATTTT.

The rearrangement links TRBV7-9 to TRBJ2-2; D uncertain. CDR1 SEHNR and CDR2 FQNEAQ come from the germline V gene (reference sequence). Trimming pared 5 bases from V and 4 bases from J, leaving 14 bases between. The CDR3 spans 15 residues. The CDR3 here is CASSRHVIGTGELFF. Here the CDR3 DNA reads TGTGCCAGCAGCAGACACGTTATCGGCACCGGGGAGCTGTTTTTT.

J is TRBJ1-4 and V is TRBV29-1; tentatively, D is TRBD1 (6 bases). V gave up 4 bases and J gave up 5 bases, with 20 bases separating them. Germline-derived CDR1 and CDR2 are SQVTM and ANQGSEA. The CDR3 covers 16 residues. CDR3: CSVVSGEDRFNEKLFF. In DNA form, the CDR3 reads TGCAGCGTTGTATCGGGGGAAGACAGGTTCAATGAAAAACTGTTTTTT.

The chain employs TRBV7-9 and TRBJ2-1; possible D gene TRBD1, 6 bases. Germline V gene sequence: CDR1 SEHNR, CDR2 FQNEAQ (reference sequence). The CDR3 has 16 amino acids. Trimming removed 5 bases at V and 3 bases at J, with 17 bases between. The CDR3 DNA reads TGTGCCAGCAGCCCTAATAACAGGGTCGGCTACAATGAGCAGTTCTTC. It specifies CASSPNNRVGYNEQFF.

This clonotype was picked up many times. J is TRBJ2-3 and V is TRBV6-6, with 15 bases identical to TRBD2. This CDR3 has 20 amino acids. The V and J ends lost 6 bases and 2 bases, in that order; junction bases with no gene match: 15. CDR1 is MNHNY and CDR2 is SVGAGI in the germline V gene (reference sequence). The CDR3 sequence is CASRPPPGTSGGSHTDTQYF. The CDR3 region has the DNA TGTGCCAGCAGACCCCCCCCCGGGACTAGCGGGGGGTCGCACACAGATACGCAGTATTTT.

The gene calls are TRBV20-1 and TRBJ1-1, with 8 positions matching TRBD1. The CDR3 is 20 amino acids. CDR1 and CDR2 (germline): DFQATT, SNEGSKA (reference sequence). The V segment lost 3 bases and the J segment 0 bases; nucleotides outside the gene matches: 21. CDR3 sequence (DNA): TGCAGTGCTAGGGGGAGATTAAGAGACAGGGGCGGATCGTTGAACACTGAAGCTTTCTTT. The encoded protein is CSARGRLRDRGGSLNTEAFF.

This clonotype has at least ten counts. The J gene is TRBJ2-6, the V gene TRBV6-6, with a tentative D call TRBD1 (5 bases). Germline V CDR1 and CDR2: MNHNY, SVGAGI (reference sequence). The CDR3 consists of 18 residues. Deletions cut 7 bases from V and 5 bases from J, with 24 bases between. The CDR3 region has the DNA TGTGCCAGCACTAGGAGTGATCGGTTTAGACAGCGGGCCAACGTCCTGACTTTC. Translated: CASTRSDRFRQRANVLTF.

The sample holds one count of this clonotype. The conserved closing phenylalanine or tryptophan is absent in this CDR3, likely reflecting a read error. The J gene is TRBJ1-1, the V gene TRBV24-1, with TRBD1 matching 9 bases. V lost 4 bases and J lost 5; bases outside the gene matches: 4. The CDR3 extends over 14 amino acids. CDR1 is KGHDR and CDR2 is SFDVKD in the germline V gene. The CDR3 nucleotides read TGTGCCACCAGTGACACGGGACAGGGAACTGAAGCTTTCCTT. Its protein product is CATSDTGQGTEAFL.

The chain combines TRBV6-1 with TRBJ1-2; TRBD1 aligns across 8 bases. The CDR3 length is 14 residues. In germline, CDR1 is MNHNS, CDR2 SASEGT. V shed 7 bases, J shed 3 bases, and the junction held 7 bases outside the gene matches. The CDR3 DNA reads TGTGCCAGCACCCGGGACAGGAGTTACTATGGCTACACCTTC. Translating gives CASTRDRSYYGYTF.

The table lists this clonotype with many counts. The chain combines TRBV29-1 with TRBJ2-7, with D possibly being TRBD1 (6 bases). The length of the CDR3 is 11 residues. The V gene's germline CDR1 is SQVTM and CDR2 ANQGSEA. V was pared by 6 bases and J by 5 bases, with 11 bases between. This chain's CDR3 is CSVSGVDEQYF. The CDR3 nucleotides are TGCAGCGTCTCAGGGGTGGACGAGCAGTACTTC.

With regard to this clonotype: A junction end diverges from the germline sequence, so it may reflect a read error. Here the CDR3 DNA reads TGTGCCACCGCACCCAGGAGCTATGAGCGGTTCTTC. It encodes CATAPRSYERFF. The chain uses TRBV2 and TRBJ2-1; D gene uncertain. Germline assignment: CDR1 SNHLY and CDR2 FYNNEI. The CDR3 has 12 residues.

Remarks on this clonotype: The conserved phenylalanine or tryptophan is not found at the CDR3 terminus, so this likely reflects a read error. The DNA is left out, because the CDR3 cannot be placed on it with certainty; the CDR3 is given as TCRdb lists it. This chain links TRBV12-3 or TRBV12-4 with TRBJ1-5; the listed D gene, TRBD1, was not tested against the DNA. Ends included, the CDR3 has 15 residues. The CDR3 sequence is CASSSTDTPFLPPHL.

A few counts support this clonotype. This chain links TRBV7-9 with TRBJ2-1, with no clear D. V gave up 2 bases and J gave up 5 bases, with 7 bases separating them. The CDR3 runs to 13 residues. The germline gives CDR1 SEHNR, CDR2 FQNEAQ (reference sequence). This chain's CDR3 is CASSLSPDNEQFF. The CDR3 DNA reads TGTGCCAGCAGCTTATCCCCGGACAATGAGCAGTTCTTC.

This clonotype was counted a few times. The V gene is TRBV29-1, the J gene TRBJ1-2; D gene ambiguous. The ends were cut back, 6 bases at V and 4 bases at J, with 24 bases in the middle. From germline, CDR1 is SQVTM and CDR2 ANQGSEA. This CDR3 spans 16 amino acids. The CDR3 spells CSVDPSSQNVGYGYTF. CDR3 DNA sequence: TGCAGCGTGGATCCCTCGTCGCAAAACGTGGGCTATGGCTACACCTTC.

This clonotype was detected ten times or more. This rearrangement joins TRBV2 to TRBJ2-1; a weak D match, TRBD2 (5 bases). Deletions cut 4 bases from V and 6 bases from J, with 16 bases between. The CDR3 runs 15 residues. The V gene's germline CDR1 is SNHLY and CDR2 FYNNEI. The CDR3 sequence: CASSGTSGFFNEQFF. In nucleotides, the CDR3 is TGTGCCAGCAGTGGAACTAGTGGGTTCTTCAATGAGCAGTTCTTC.

This clonotype was detected once. The CDR3 loop is CASSFQDRSTDTQYF. The CDR3 nucleotides are TGCGCCAGCAGCTTCCAGGACAGGAGCACAGATACGCAGTATTTT. The chain combines TRBV4-1 with TRBJ2-3, with 7 bases lining up with TRBD1. J was trimmed by 0 bases and V by 5 bases; bases with no gene match: 5. In germline, CDR1 is MGHRA, CDR2 YSYEKL. CDR3 length: 15 residues.

The sample holds many counts of this clonotype. The CDR3 loop reads CASRPGQGAWSQPQHF. The DNA of the CDR3 is TGTGCCAGCAGACCGGGACAGGGGGCCTGGAGTCAGCCCCAGCATTTT. This sequence joins TRBV2 and TRBJ1-5; TRBD1 aligns across 12 bases. The CDR3 runs 16 residues. The trim removed 6 bases at V and 6 bases at J, leaving 9 bases unmatched. Per the germline V gene, CDR1 is SNHLY and CDR2 is FYNNEI.

This clonotype showed up many times. This sequence joins TRBV6-5 and TRBJ1-6; 8 nucleotides agree with TRBD1. The CDR3 runs 15 residues. The V segment lost 4 bases and the J segment 10 bases; nucleotides outside the gene matches: 9. Germline V gives CDR1 MNHEY, CDR2 SVGAGI. CDR3 sequence: CASSSDGQGRSPLHF. CDR3 in DNA: TGTGCCAGCAGTTCCGACGGACAGGGTCGATCACCCCTCCACTTT.

Many counts were recorded for this clonotype. No conserved phenylalanine or tryptophan is present at the end of the CDR3, so a read error is the likely explanation. The DNA is left out, because the CDR3 cannot be placed on it with certainty; the CDR3 is given as TCRdb lists it. This sequence joins TRBV2 and TRBJ2-1; the table's TRBD2 call for D was not verified on the DNA. Counting both end residues, the CDR3 totals 13 amino acids. CDR1 SNHLY and CDR2 FYNNEI come from the germline V gene. Here the CDR3 reads CASSEAWAGGLWH.